These 28 T cell receptor beta chains originate from one sample sequenced in a study of identical twins. One entry per CDR3 protein results from TCRdb running MiXCR on the 5' RACE reads. The sample shows about 330,000 distinct CDR3 sequences, roughly 12% of them seen only once. These data were likewise used in another study, on yellow fever vaccine responses in identical twins.

Sequencing used CD8+ T cells sorted from blood. Receptors were obtained from a woman under 30 in good health.

This chain connects TRBV27 to TRBJ2-3; D is ambiguous. The CDR3 sequence is 18 residues long. The V end lost 0 bases, the J end lost 3 bases, and 19 bases lay between the germline ends. Germline V lookup: CDR1 MNHEY, CDR2 SMNVEV (reference sequence). CDR3: CASSLSFGPGVVTDTQYF. The CDR3, as DNA: TGTGCCAGCAGTTTATCGTTCGGTCCGGGTGTAGTTACAGATACGCAGTATTTT.

This clonotype was observed a handful of times. The rearrangement joins TRBV5-4 to TRBJ2-1; no reliable D call. The CDR3 runs 13 residues. Trimming took 1 base from V and 6 from J, leaving 8 bases between them. Germline values: CDR1 SGHNT, CDR2 YYREEE (reference sequence). The CDR3 DNA is TGTGCCAGCAGCTTGTCAGAAGCCAATGAGCAGTTCTTC. Translating it yields CASSLSEANEQFF.

There are a few counts of this clonotype. This chain connects TRBV7-7 to TRBJ2-1, with 7 bases aligning to TRBD1. The V gene's germline CDR1 is SSHAT and CDR2 FNYEAQ (reference sequence). The CDR3 spans 16 residues. V dropped 5 bases and J dropped 2; count of bases not matched to a gene: 9. CDR3 bases: TGTGCCAGCAGCCCGGCGCCCAGGGGGACCTACAATGAGCAGTTCTTC. Its protein product is CASSPAPRGTYNEQFF.

V usage is TRBV5-1 and J usage is TRBJ1-2; D remains ambiguous. CDR1 and CDR2 (germline): SGHRS, YFSETQ. This CDR3 comprises 14 residues. Trimming left V 4 bases short and J 0 bases short, with 10 bases between. The CDR3 DNA reads TGCGCCAGCAGCCCCTATACAGCTAACTATGGCTACACCTTC. Translation gives CASSPYTANYGYTF.

This clonotype was counted a few times. The chain has TRBV7-3 and TRBJ2-7; D unclear. CDR3 length: 13 amino acids. The V gene lost 0 bases and the J gene lost 3 bases, with 6 bases spanning the gap. CDR1 and CDR2 (germline): SGHTA, FQGTGA. The CDR3 is CASSLTSVYEQYF. The CDR3 nucleotides read TGTGCCAGCAGCTTAACGTCAGTCTACGAGCAGTACTTC.

V is TRBV7-6 and J is TRBJ2-2; D is undetermined. The V end lost 5 bases, the J end lost 4 bases, and 11 bases lay between the germline ends. CDR3 length: 14 residues. CDR1 is SGHVS and CDR2 is FNYEAQ in the germline V gene. This CDR3 is CASSNKRSTGELFF. The CDR3 DNA reads as TGTGCCAGCAGCAATAAACGTAGCACCGGGGAGCTGTTTTTT.

This clonotype was counted many times. V is TRBV5-1 and J is TRBJ2-7, with D possibly TRBD1 on 6 matching bases. Germline V lookup: CDR1 SGHRS, CDR2 YFSETQ. With 4 bases removed from V and 2 bases from J, the gap between germline ends came to 13 bases. The CDR3 is 14 residues long. In DNA form, the CDR3 reads TGCGCCAGCAGCAATCCAGGGGAGACCTACGAGCAGTACTTC. Protein product: CASSNPGETYEQYF.

The gene calls are TRBV20-1 and TRBJ2-3; 7 bases are a match to TRBD2. Germline V gene lookup returns CDR1 DFQATT and CDR2 SNEGSKA (reference sequence). The V gene end was trimmed by 0 bases and the J gene end by 5 bases; junction bases not matched to a gene: 14. The CDR3 length is 17 residues. The CDR3 coding sequence is TGCAGTGCTAGAGAATATGGCGGGGGTTTAACCGGAGATACGCAGTATTTT. This codes for CSAREYGGGLTGDTQYF.

The rearrangement uses TRBV6-2 or TRBV6-3 and TRBJ2-4; D is possibly TRBD2 (7 bases). Germline V gene sequence: CDR1 MNHEY, CDR2 SVGEGT. V was cut by 2 bases and J by 2 bases, with 22 bases left in between. The CDR3 runs to 19 residues. The CDR3 sequence is CASSYNPSGGGRSKNIQYF. For the CDR3, the DNA is TGTGCCAGCAGTTACAACCCCTCTGGGGGGGGCCGGTCCAAAAACATTCAGTACTTC.

The table lists this clonotype with a few counts. The chain employs TRBV4-2 and TRBJ2-2; 10 bases are a match to TRBD2. CDR1 is LGHNA, CDR2 YNFKEQ, per germline. The CDR3 loop spans 16 amino acids. With V trimmed by 0 bases and J by 6 bases, 4 bases remained unmatched. The chain's CDR3 is CASSQELAGAPGELFF. CDR3 DNA: TGTGCCAGCAGCCAAGAGCTAGCGGGAGCCCCCGGGGAGCTGTTTTTT.

This chain joins TRBV11-2 and TRBJ2-1, with 8 nucleotides matching TRBD2. Germline V lookup: CDR1 SGHAT, CDR2 FQNNGV. The J segment lost 3 bases and the V segment lost 4 bases, leaving 14 bases of the junction unmatched. The CDR3 extends over 18 amino acids. The CDR3 protein is CASSSGGGLAEFYNEQFF. CDR3 DNA sequence: TGTGCCAGCAGCTCCGGGGGGGGGCTAGCGGAGTTCTACAATGAGCAGTTCTTC. The whole variable domain, filled in from reference TRBV11-2 and TRBJ2-1, reads EAGVAQSPRYKIIEKRQSVAFWCNPISGHATLYWYQQILGQGPKLLIQFQNNGVVDDSQLPKDRFSAERLKGVDSTLKIQPAKLEDSAVYLCASSSGGGLAEFYNEQFFGPGTRLTVL.

V and J are TRBV29-1 and TRBJ2-1; D gene ambiguous. The CDR3 is 12 residues long. Per germline, CDR1 SQVTM and CDR2 ANQGSEA. V was pared by 3 bases and J by 3 bases, with 6 bases between. The CDR3 nucleotides are TGCAGCGTTGAGACTGACTACAATGAGCAGTTCTTC. Encoded protein: CSVETDYNEQFF.

This clonotype was detected ten times or more. The chain combines TRBV11-2 with TRBJ2-3; the match to TRBD2 covers 8 bases. In germline, CDR1 is SGHAT, CDR2 FQNNGV. CDR3 length: 15 amino acids. The V segment lost 2 bases and the J segment 5 bases; nucleotides outside the gene matches: 6. CDR3 bases: TGTGCCAGCAGCTTAACTAGCGGTTGGGTAGATACGCAGTATTTT. Amino acids: CASSLTSGWVDTQYF.

This clonotype has just a few counts. This chain connects TRBV3-1 to TRBJ2-1; 10 bases are a match to TRBD2. Germline V lookup: CDR1 LGHDT, CDR2 YNNKEL (reference sequence). J gave up 8 bases and V 4 bases, and 5 bases lay outside the gene matches. This CDR3 has 14 residues. CDR3 DNA: TGTGCCAGCAGCCCGAGCGGGGGGGCCGATGAGCAGTTCTTC. Translated: CASSPSGGADEQFF.

This clonotype was detected a few times. The J gene is TRBJ2-7, the V gene TRBV4-2, with TRBD1 matching 8 bases. CDR3 size: 17 residues. Germline loops: CDR1 LGHNA, CDR2 YNFKEQ. V shed 1 base, J shed 2 bases, and the junction held 10 bases outside the gene matches. The CDR3: CASSQVPSTGETYEQYF. The CDR3 bases are TGTGCCAGCAGCCAAGTCCCTTCGACAGGGGAGACCTACGAGCAGTACTTC.

This clonotype was seen a handful of times. This chain uses TRBV9 with TRBJ1-3, with D uncertain. Germline V lookup: CDR1 SGDLS, CDR2 YYNGEE. CDR3 length: 14 residues. The V and J ends lost 2 bases and 4 bases respectively, with 10 bases between them. CDR3: CASSVGETGNTIYF. Here the CDR3 DNA reads TGTGCCAGCAGCGTTGGGGAAACAGGAAACACCATATATTTT.

This clonotype occurred a few times. The rearrangement uses TRBV20-1 and TRBJ1-6; TRBD1 is a possible D gene (6 bases). CDR3 length equals 15 residues. Germline-derived CDR1 and CDR2 are DFQATT and SNEGSKA (reference sequence). Deletions cut 0 bases from V and 8 bases from J, with 14 bases between. The chain's CDR3 is CSARDRDKLYSPLHF. The CDR3 DNA is TGCAGTGCTAGAGATAGGGACAAACTCTATTCACCCCTCCACTTT.

This clonotype appeared a few times. The gene calls are TRBV6-1 and TRBJ2-7; 7 nucleotides agree with TRBD2. The V gene's germline CDR1 is MNHNS and CDR2 SASEGT. The ends lost 4 bases at V and 0 bases at J; junction bases unmatched: 0. This CDR3 has 13 residues. This CDR3 reads CASSGGSSYEQYF. In DNA form, the CDR3 reads TGTGCCAGCAGTGGCGGGAGCTCCTACGAGCAGTACTTC.

The chain couples TRBV4-1 to TRBJ2-7; possible D gene TRBD1, 5 bases. Germline V gene sequence: CDR1 MGHRA, CDR2 YSYEKL. The CDR3 is made up of 14 amino acids. Trimming took off 2 bases at V and 3 bases at J, with 11 bases between the two ends. CDR3 DNA sequence: TGCGCCAGCAGCCAACAGGCAGGGTTCTACGAGCAGTACGTC. As protein: CASSQQAGFYEQYV.

In its sample, this clonotype was seen a few times. The V call is TRBV7-6, the J call TRBJ2-1, with D possibly called TRBD1 or TRBD2 (5 bases each). Germline V CDR1 and CDR2: SGHVS, FNYEAQ. CDR3 length: 15 residues. The V end lost 5 bases, the J end lost 5 bases, and 16 bases lay between the germline ends. This CDR3 reads CASSPEWDPHNEQFF. The CDR3 coding sequence is TGTGCCAGCAGCCCCGAGTGGGACCCACACAATGAGCAGTTCTTC.

The genes are TRBV27 and TRBJ1-1, with D unresolved. The V end was cut by 3 bases, the J end by 4 bases, with 15 bases between. This CDR3 has 15 amino acids. CDR1 and CDR2 (germline): MNHEY, SMNVEV (reference sequence). CDR3 sequence (DNA): TGTGCCAGCAGTTTGGGGTCGCCCCGGAGCACTGAAGCTTTCTTT. Amino acids: CASSLGSPRSTEAFF.

Only a few counts were recorded for this clonotype. The chain couples TRBV11-2 to TRBJ2-2; 9 bases align to TRBD1. V lost 5 bases to trimming and J lost 5 bases; unmatched junction nucleotides: 6. The CDR3 runs 15 residues. Germline V CDR1 and CDR2: SGHAT, FQNNGV. As DNA, the CDR3 is TGTGCCAGCAGCCCACAGGGGGCGCGTACCGGGGAGCTGTTTTTT. Translated: CASSPQGARTGELFF.

The rearrangement joins TRBV6-5 to TRBJ2-2; D is ambiguous. Per germline, CDR1 MNHEY and CDR2 SVGAGI. V was trimmed by 0 bases and J by 4 bases, leaving 12 bases between them. This CDR3 is 16 amino acids long. The CDR3 loop is CASSYSSGLVTGELFF. The CDR3 region has the DNA TGTGCCAGCAGTTACTCGTCCGGGTTGGTCACCGGGGAGCTGTTTTTT.

This clonotype is labeled medium-sized. V and J are TRBV4-1 and TRBJ1-5; 8 nucleotides match TRBD1. The CDR3 is made up of 15 amino acids. V lost 2 bases and J lost 1; bases outside the gene matches: 1. Germline V gene sequence: CDR1 MGHRA, CDR2 YSYEKL. As DNA, the CDR3 is TGCGCCAGCAGCCAACGGGACAGGAGCAATCAGCCCCAGCATTTT. It encodes CASSQRDRSNQPQHF.

Note on this clonotype: This may be a read error: a much more frequent sequence differs by one nucleotide. The chain has TRBV5-6 and TRBJ2-3, with D unclear. This CDR3 is 12 amino acids long. From germline, CDR1 is SGHDT and CDR2 YYEEEE. CDR3 coding DNA: TGTGCCAGCAGCTTGTCTTCAGATACGGAGTATTTT. Protein: CASSLSSDTEYF.

The CDR3: CATSEAGGPNEQFF. Here the CDR3 DNA reads TGTGCCACGTCCGAAGCGGGAGGGCCTAATGAGCAGTTCTTC. The chain combines TRBV24-1 with TRBJ2-1; 10 nucleotides match TRBD2. This CDR3 region has 14 residues. Trimming at V came to 10 bases and at J to 7 bases, leaving 9 bases not matched to a gene. CDR1 is KGHDR and CDR2 is SFDVKD in the germline V gene.

This clonotype was seen only a few times. The chain joins TRBV12-3 or TRBV12-4 to TRBJ2-2, with D possibly being TRBD2 (6 bases). The CDR3 is made up of 17 amino acids. V dropped 3 bases and J dropped 4 bases, with 18 bases sitting between them. The CDR3 DNA sequence: TGTGCCAGCAGTTTTGTTGTGGGGGGAATACCCACCGGGGAGCTGTTTTTT. Its translation: CASSFVVGGIPTGELFF.

The chain is built from TRBV20-1 and TRBJ2-1; D uncertain. The CDR3 runs to 14 residues. Germline CDR1 reads DFQATT; CDR2 reads SNEGSKA (reference sequence). The ends were cut back, 1 base at V and 1 base at J, with 8 bases in the middle. The CDR3 DNA reads TGCAGTGCTAGAGCGAGGAATTCCTACAATGAGCAGTTCTTC. It encodes CSARARNSYNEQFF.